The source of this T cell receptor (beta chain) is a study of blood T cell repertoires in COVID-19. This CDR3 is built from 14 residues. V was trimmed by 8 bases and J by 3 bases, leaving 17 bases between them. CDR1 KGHSH and CDR2 LQKENI come from the germline V gene. Enrolled through a virtual design, the participants were between roughly 18 and 100 years of age and came from around 25 US areas. Assignment of participants to cohorts was predicated upon participant-reported clinical history. Assay: immunoSEQ multiplex PCR; the TCRdb copy retains only in-frame clones and omits some. This sample has over 130,000 clones, with 84% found just once.

The J gene is TRBJ2-7, the V gene TRBV18; D might be TRBD2 (6 bases). Material: PBMCs or T cells enriched from blood (not recorded which). The source of this sequence is a man between 45 and 60 years old in a cohort exposed to, infected with or recovered from COVID-19 (not recorded which). CDR3 sequence reads: CASTDWDGSYEQYF. For the CDR3, the DNA is TGTGCCAGCACCGACTGGGACGGGAGCTACGAGCAGTACTTC.